The entry that follows covers one TCR beta chain sequence. Antigen: not known. Assay: immunoSEQ multiplex PCR; the TCRdb copy retains only in-frame clones and omits some. Found here are roughly 180,000 clones, more than 85% of them singletons; the top ten hold around 1.6%. The data stem from a study of T cell responses to AZD1222 COVID-19 vaccine. This CDR3 has 14 amino acids. Trimming took 4 bases from V and 2 from J, leaving 13 bases between them. Germline CDR1 SGHRS, CDR2 YFSETQ. Study-level results: Only 5 or 6 individuals given AZD1222 were seropositive at baseline. Breadth and depth of Spike-specific TCRs rose after two AZD1222 doses. Clonal diversity was possibly underestimated, and white British individuals and females predominated among donors.

The TCR originated in an adult who received the AZD1222 COVID-19 vaccine. Specimen: peripheral blood, collected 28 days after the second AZD1222 dose. The chain recombines TRBV5-1 with TRBJ2-7; D is unresolved. The CDR3 DNA sequence: TGCGCCAGCAGCGTACGGACGGCACCCTACGAGCAGTACTTC. Translated, it gives CASSVRTAPYEQYF.